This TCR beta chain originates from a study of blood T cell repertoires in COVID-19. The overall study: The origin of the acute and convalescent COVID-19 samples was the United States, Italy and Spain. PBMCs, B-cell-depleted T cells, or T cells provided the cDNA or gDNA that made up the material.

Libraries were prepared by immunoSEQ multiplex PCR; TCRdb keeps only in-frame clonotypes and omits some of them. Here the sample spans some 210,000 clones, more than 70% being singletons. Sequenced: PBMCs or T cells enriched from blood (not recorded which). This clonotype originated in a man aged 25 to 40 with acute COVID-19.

DNA of the CDR3: TGTGCCAGCGGCAGGGGCATCGGGAATCAGCCCCAGCATTTT. Its translation: CASGRGIGNQPQHF. J is TRBJ1-5 and V is TRBV6-5, with D maybe TRBD1 (6 bases). In germline, CDR1 is MNHEY, CDR2 SVGAGI. CDR3 length equals 14 residues. V shed 8 bases and J shed 4 bases, with 15 bases lying between them.